The text below deals with one TCR beta chain. Its antigen is unknown. After expansion with viral peptide pools in the ViraFEST assay, antigen-specific CD4+ T cells were sequenced. Subsequent to a culture period of around 10 days, CD4+ T cells were isolated. Testing of the vaccine recipients showed negative nucleocapsid antibodies and no prior SARS-CoV-2 infection. Wells each received 1.8 million or so PBMC, cultured with roughly 9.4 IU/ml IL-2 and 8.5 to 10 ug/ml peptides. A half-volume exchange with IL-2 medium occurred on days 3 and 7. The CDR3 has 16 amino acids. J was trimmed by 3 bases and V by 7 bases; bases with no gene match: 13. CDR1 and CDR2 (germline): KGHDR, SFDVKD. The data originate from a study of vaccination effects on CD4 cells after COVID-19. The data were produced by immunoSEQ multiplex PCR, yet TCRdb's version contains in-frame clones alone and is incomplete. The sample lists 65,000 or so clones; around 76% were seen once.

J is TRBJ2-5 and V is TRBV24-1; 7 nucleotides match TRBD1. The starting material was CD4+ T cells from PBMCs cultured with HCoV-NL63 spike peptides, obtained before COVID-19 vaccination. The receptor was derived from a human donor who received a COVID-19 vaccine. The CDR3 is CATSAPGGLFEETQYF. In DNA, the CDR3 is TGTGCCACCAGCGCCCCAGGGGGTCTTTTCGAAGAGACCCAGTACTTC.